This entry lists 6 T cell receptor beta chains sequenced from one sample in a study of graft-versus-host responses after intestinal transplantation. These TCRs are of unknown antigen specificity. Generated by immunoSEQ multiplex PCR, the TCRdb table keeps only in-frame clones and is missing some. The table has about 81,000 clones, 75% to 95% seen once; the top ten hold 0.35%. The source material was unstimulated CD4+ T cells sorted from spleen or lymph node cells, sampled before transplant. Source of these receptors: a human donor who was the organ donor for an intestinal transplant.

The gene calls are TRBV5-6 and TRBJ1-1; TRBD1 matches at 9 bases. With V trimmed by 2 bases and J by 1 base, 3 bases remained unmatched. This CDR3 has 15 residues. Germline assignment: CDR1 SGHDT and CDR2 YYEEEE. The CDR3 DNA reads TGTGCCAGCAGCTTCGGGACAGGGTCGAACACTGAAGCTTTCTTT. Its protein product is CASSFGTGSNTEAFF.

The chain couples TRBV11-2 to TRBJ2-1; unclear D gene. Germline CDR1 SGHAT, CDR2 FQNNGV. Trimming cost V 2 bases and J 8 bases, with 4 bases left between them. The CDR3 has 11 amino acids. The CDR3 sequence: CASSLLHEQFF. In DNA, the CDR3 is TGTGCCAGCAGCTTACTTCATGAGCAGTTCTTC.

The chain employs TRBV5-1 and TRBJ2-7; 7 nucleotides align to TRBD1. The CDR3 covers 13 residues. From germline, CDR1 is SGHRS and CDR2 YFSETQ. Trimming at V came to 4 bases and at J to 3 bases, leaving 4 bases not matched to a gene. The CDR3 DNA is TGCGCCAGCAGCCAGGGACAGAGCTACGAGCAGTACTTC. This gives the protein CASSQGQSYEQYF.

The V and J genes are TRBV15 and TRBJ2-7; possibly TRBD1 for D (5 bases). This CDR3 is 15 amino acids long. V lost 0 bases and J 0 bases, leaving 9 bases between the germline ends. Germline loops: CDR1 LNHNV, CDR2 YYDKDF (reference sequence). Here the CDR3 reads CATSRDRVGSYEQYF. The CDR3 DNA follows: TGTGCCACCAGCAGAGACAGGGTCGGCTCCTACGAGCAGTACTTC. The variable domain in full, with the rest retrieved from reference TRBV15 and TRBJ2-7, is DAMVIQNPRYQVTQFGKPVTLSCSQTLNHNVMYWYQQKSSQAPKLLFHYYDKDFNNEADTPDNFQSRRPNTSFCFLDIRSPGLGDTAMYLCATSRDRVGSYEQYFGPGTRLTVT.

The CDR3 sequence is CAIRTGVLADTQYF. DNA for the CDR3: TGTGCCATCAGGACGGGAGTCTTAGCGGATACGCAGTATTTT. The chain has TRBV10-3 and TRBJ2-3; D possibly corresponds to TRBD2 (6 bases). V was cut by 6 bases and J by 6 bases, with 16 bases left in between. The germline gives CDR1 ENHRY, CDR2 SYGVKD. This CDR3 is 14 amino acids long.

The CDR3 nucleotides are TGTGCCAGCAGGCCTATAGCGGGGGGGCCGTACGGGGAGCTGTTTTTT. Amino acids: CASRPIAGGPYGELFF. The rearrangement uses TRBV11-2 and TRBJ2-2, with TRBD2 matching 11 bases. V trimming: 6 bases; J trimming: 7 bases; junction bases outside the gene matches: 10. CDR1 is SGHAT, CDR2 FQNNGV, per germline. This CDR3 region has 16 residues.